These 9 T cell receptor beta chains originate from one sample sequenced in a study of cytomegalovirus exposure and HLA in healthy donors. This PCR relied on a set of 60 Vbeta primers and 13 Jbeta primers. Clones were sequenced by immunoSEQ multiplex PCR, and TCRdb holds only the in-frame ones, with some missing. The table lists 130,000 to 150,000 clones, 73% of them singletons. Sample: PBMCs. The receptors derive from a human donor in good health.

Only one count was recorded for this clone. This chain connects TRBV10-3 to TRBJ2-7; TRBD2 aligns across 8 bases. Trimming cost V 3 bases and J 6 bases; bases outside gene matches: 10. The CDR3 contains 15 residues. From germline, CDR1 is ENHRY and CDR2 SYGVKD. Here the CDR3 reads CAISDQAAGVVEQYF. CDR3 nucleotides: TGTGCCATCAGTGATCAAGCAGCGGGAGTTGTCGAGCAGTACTTC.

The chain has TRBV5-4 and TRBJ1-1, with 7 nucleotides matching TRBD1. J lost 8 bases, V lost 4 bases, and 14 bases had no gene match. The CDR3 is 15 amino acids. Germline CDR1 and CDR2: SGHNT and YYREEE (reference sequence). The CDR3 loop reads CASSRLNTGTAEAFF. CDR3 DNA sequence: TGTGCCAGCAGCCGATTAAACACCGGGACAGCCGAAGCTTTCTTT.

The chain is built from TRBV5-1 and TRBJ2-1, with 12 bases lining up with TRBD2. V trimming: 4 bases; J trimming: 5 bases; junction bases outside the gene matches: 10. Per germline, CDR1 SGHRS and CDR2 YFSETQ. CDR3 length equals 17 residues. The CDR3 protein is CASSQDRLAGVDNEQFF. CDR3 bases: TGCGCCAGCAGCCAGGACAGACTAGCGGGAGTGGACAATGAGCAGTTCTTC.

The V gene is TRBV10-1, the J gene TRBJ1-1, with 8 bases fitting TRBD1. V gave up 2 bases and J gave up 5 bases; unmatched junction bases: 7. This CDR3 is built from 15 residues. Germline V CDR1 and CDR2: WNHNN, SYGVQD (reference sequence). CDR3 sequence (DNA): TGCGCCAGCAGTGAGGCCCAGGGGGCTATAACTGAAGCTTTCTTT. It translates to CASSEAQGAITEAFF.

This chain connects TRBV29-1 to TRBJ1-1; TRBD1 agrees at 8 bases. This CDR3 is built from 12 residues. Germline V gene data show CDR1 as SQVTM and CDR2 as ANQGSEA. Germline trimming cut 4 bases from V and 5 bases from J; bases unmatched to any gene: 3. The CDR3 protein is CSVAQGGTEAFF. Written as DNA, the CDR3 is TGCAGCGTTGCACAGGGGGGAACTGAAGCTTTCTTT.

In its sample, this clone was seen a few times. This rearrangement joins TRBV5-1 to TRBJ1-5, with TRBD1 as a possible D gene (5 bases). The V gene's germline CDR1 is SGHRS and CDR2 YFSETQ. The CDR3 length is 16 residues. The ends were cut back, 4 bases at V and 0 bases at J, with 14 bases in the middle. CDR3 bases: TGCGCCAGCAGCCTAGACGGGGGTTATAGCAATCAGCCCCAGCATTTT. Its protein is CASSLDGGYSNQPQHF.

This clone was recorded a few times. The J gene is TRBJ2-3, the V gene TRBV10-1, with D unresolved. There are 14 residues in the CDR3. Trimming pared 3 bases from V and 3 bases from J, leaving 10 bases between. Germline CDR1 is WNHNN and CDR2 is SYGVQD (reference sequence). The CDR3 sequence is CASSESDSTDTQYF. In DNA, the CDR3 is TGCGCCAGCAGTGAAAGCGATTCTACAGATACGCAGTATTTT.

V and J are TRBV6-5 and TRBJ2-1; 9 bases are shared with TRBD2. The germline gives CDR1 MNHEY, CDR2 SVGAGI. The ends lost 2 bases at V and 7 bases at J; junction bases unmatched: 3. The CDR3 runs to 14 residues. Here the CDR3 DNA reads TGTGCCAGCAGTTACGGCGGGGGGGCGAATGAGCAGTTCTTC. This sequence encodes CASSYGGGANEQFF.

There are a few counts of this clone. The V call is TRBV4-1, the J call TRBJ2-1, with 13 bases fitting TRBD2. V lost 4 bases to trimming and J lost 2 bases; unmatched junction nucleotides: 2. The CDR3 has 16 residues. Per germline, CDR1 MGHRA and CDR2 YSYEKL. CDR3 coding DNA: TGCGCCAGCAGCCTCGGACTAGCGGGGGCCTACAATGAGCAGTTCTTC. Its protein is CASSLGLAGAYNEQFF.